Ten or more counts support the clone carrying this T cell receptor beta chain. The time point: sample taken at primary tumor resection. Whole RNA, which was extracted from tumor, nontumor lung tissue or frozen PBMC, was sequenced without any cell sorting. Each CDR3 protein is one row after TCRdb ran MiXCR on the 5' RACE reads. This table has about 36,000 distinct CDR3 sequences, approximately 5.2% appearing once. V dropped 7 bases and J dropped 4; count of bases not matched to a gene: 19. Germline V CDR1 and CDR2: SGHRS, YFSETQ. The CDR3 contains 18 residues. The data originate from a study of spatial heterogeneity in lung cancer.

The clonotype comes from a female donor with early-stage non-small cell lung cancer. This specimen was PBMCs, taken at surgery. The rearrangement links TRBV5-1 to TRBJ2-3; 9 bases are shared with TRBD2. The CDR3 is CASGHPGAGGVRSDTQYF. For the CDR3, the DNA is TGCGCCAGCGGCCACCCCGGAGCGGGAGGAGTTAGGTCAGATACGCAGTATTTT.